The 14 T cell receptor beta chains reported below all come from one sample, sequenced in a study of shared clonotypes between healthy human individuals. The repertoire was sequenced with immunoSEQ multiplex PCR; TCRdb's copy has only in-frame clones and lacks some. The sample carries hundreds of thousands of clones, roughly 83% recorded once. Material for sequencing was PBMCs. The receptors derive from a woman in her thirties or forties in good health. Some clones in this sample may be carry-over from other donors' samples.

The J gene is TRBJ2-3, the V gene TRBV11-2, with D possibly matching TRBD2 (6 bases). The CDR3 covers 15 residues. Germline CDR1 SGHAT, CDR2 FQNNGV. The V and J ends lost 1 base and 2 bases respectively, with 10 bases between them. The chain's CDR3 is CASSLATRFTDTQYF. The CDR3 DNA is TGTGCCAGCAGCTTAGCGACTAGATTCACAGATACGCAGTATTTT.

V usage is TRBV28 and J usage is TRBJ2-7; 8 bases align to TRBD1. The CDR3 contains 16 residues. The junction had 12 bases not matched to a gene; V was cut back by 5 bases and J by 3 bases. Germline V gene data show CDR1 as MDHEN and CDR2 as SYDVKM. CDR3 in DNA: TGTGCCAGCAGTACCCGAGGGACAGGTTCCCGCTACGAGCAGTACTTC. Translation gives CASSTRGTGSRYEQYF.

The chain employs TRBV5-6 and TRBJ2-1; D not certain. CDR3 size: 15 residues. Between the trimmed V and J ends, which lost 2 bases and 6 bases, there was a span of 15 bases. The V gene's germline CDR1 is SGHDT and CDR2 YYEEEE. DNA of the CDR3: TGTGCCAGCAGCTTCAGGACCCTTGGACCCAATGAGCAGTTCTTC. This gives the protein CASSFRTLGPNEQFF.

The J gene is TRBJ1-4, the V gene TRBV15; a weak D match, TRBD1 (6 bases). The CDR3 loop spans 13 amino acids. Germline values: CDR1 LNHNV, CDR2 YYDKDF (reference sequence). The V end was cut by 7 bases, the J end by 7 bases, with 13 bases between. CDR3: CATTGTPIEKLFF. The CDR3 nucleotides read TGTGCCACCACTGGGACACCTATTGAAAAACTGTTTTTT.

Many counts were recorded for this clone. This chain links TRBV5-6 with TRBJ2-5; D is unresolved. Germline V gives CDR1 SGHDT, CDR2 YYEEEE. CDR3 length: 13 residues. Trimming took 0 bases from V and 4 from J, leaving 7 bases between them. This CDR3 is CASSLGSTETQYF. CDR3 DNA sequence: TGTGCCAGCAGCTTGGGCTCGACAGAGACCCAGTACTTC.

This chain connects TRBV4-1 to TRBJ2-3; either TRBD1 or TRBD2 may supply D (6 bases each). This CDR3 spans 15 amino acids. Trimming removed 4 bases from V and 4 bases from J, with 15 bases in between. The germline CDR1 and CDR2 sequences are MGHRA and YSYEKL. CDR3 coding DNA: TGCGCCAGCAGCCCAGGAGGGGGAAAGGCAGATACGCAGTATTTT. Its protein product is CASSPGGGKADTQYF.

The gene calls are TRBV7-9 and TRBJ2-4, with TRBD2 identical over 7 bases. Trimming removed 4 bases from V and 5 bases from J; junction bases left unmatched: 5. The CDR3 consists of 14 residues. CDR1 and CDR2 (germline): SEHNR, FQNEAQ (reference sequence). DNA for the CDR3: TGTGCCAGCAGCTGGAGGGGAGGGGAAAACATTCAGTACTTC. Translating it yields CASSWRGGENIQYF.

The DNA of the CDR3 is TGTGCCAGCAGCTCCAGGGGACAGGCCCAAGGGTACGAGCAGTACTTC. This codes for CASSSRGQAQGYEQYF. This sequence joins TRBV11-2 and TRBJ2-7, with 8 bases aligning to TRBD1. The CDR3 is 16 amino acids. From germline, CDR1 is SGHAT and CDR2 FQNNGV. V shed 4 bases, J shed 4 bases, and the junction held 12 bases outside the gene matches. Variable domain in full (rest from reference TRBV11-2 and TRBJ2-7): EAGVAQSPRYKIIEKRQSVAFWCNPISGHATLYWYQQILGQGPKLLIQFQNNGVVDDSQLPKDRFSAERLKGVDSTLKIQPAKLEDSAVYLCASSSRGQAQGYEQYFGPGTRLTVT.

The J gene is TRBJ2-5, the V gene TRBV29-1; 10 nucleotides line up with TRBD2. The end of the DNA is better explained by TRBJ2-7, so the J call may be wrong. There are 13 residues in the CDR3. Germline CDR1 reads SQVTM; CDR2 reads ANQGSEA. CDR3 protein: CSVSPSGSYEQYF. CDR3 nucleotide sequence: TGCAGCGTTAGTCCTAGCGGGAGCTACGAGCAGTACTTC.

This sequence joins TRBV7-9 and TRBJ2-2; D is undetermined. V lost 5 bases and J lost 6, with 16 bases in between. The CDR3 totals 15 residues. Germline V CDR1 and CDR2: SEHNR, FQNEAQ (reference sequence). The CDR3 bases are TGTGCCAGCAGCACCTCTGCGAGAGGACCCGGGGAGCTGTTTTTT. Protein sequence: CASSTSARGPGELFF.

The V call is TRBV27, the J call TRBJ2-5, with 7 bases fitting TRBD1. Per the germline V gene, CDR1 is MNHEY and CDR2 is SMNVEV (reference sequence). CDR3 size: 15 residues. The trim removed 1 base at V and 5 bases at J, leaving 7 bases unmatched. The CDR3 spells CASSLLGGRPETQYF. DNA for the CDR3: TGTGCCAGCAGTTTATTAGGGGGCCGCCCGGAGACCCAGTACTTC.

This clone has more than one count but fewer than ten. The rearrangement links TRBV7-2 to TRBJ1-2; 9 bases map to TRBD1. V shed 1 base, J shed 6 bases, and the junction held 3 bases outside the gene matches. CDR1 and CDR2 (germline): SGHTA, FQGNSA. There are 14 residues in the CDR3. CDR3 nucleotides: TGTGCCAGCAGCTTAGTGGGACAGGGACATGGCTACACCTTC. Translating gives CASSLVGQGHGYTF.

V usage is TRBV28 and J usage is TRBJ2-7; tentatively, D is TRBD1 (5 bases). This CDR3 region has 14 residues. Germline V gives CDR1 MDHEN, CDR2 SYDVKM. Trimming removed 6 bases at V and 1 base at J, with 13 bases between. As DNA, the CDR3 is TGTGCCAGCAGACCAGGGTTGGGGTCCTACGAGCAGTACTTC. It yields the protein CASRPGLGSYEQYF.

The chain has TRBV7-2 and TRBJ2-7, with TRBD2 matching 7 bases. V trimming: 1 base; J trimming: 2 bases; junction bases outside the gene matches: 8. The CDR3 contains 16 residues. Germline values: CDR1 SGHTA, CDR2 FQGNSA. DNA for the CDR3: TGTGCCAGCAGCTTAGGGGGGGGATACACCCCCTACGAGCAGTACTTC. This sequence encodes CASSLGGGYTPYEQYF.